This T cell receptor beta chain is drawn from a study of PD-L1 blockade in urothelial cancer. Overall study context: From about 2014, patients received atezolizumab, given as 1,200 mg intravenously every 3 weeks. Median T cell yield per blood sample was over 130,000 cells.

The time point: peripheral blood 6 weeks after treatment start. The cohort comprised individuals with locally advanced or metastatic urothelial carcinoma. Of note for this clone: What it binds is unknown.

With 0 bases removed from V and 7 bases from J, the gap between germline ends came to 10 bases. The CDR3 loop spans 14 amino acids. The germline CDR1 and CDR2 sequences are SEHNR and FQNEAQ (reference sequence). Study observations and caveats: Tumor-associated clones in the blood of durable-benefit patients grew more at 3 weeks.

Produced via immunoSEQ multiplex PCR; TCRdb's table is partial and in-frame only. Among about 30,000 clones listed, 75% to 85% were seen once. This material consisted of PBMCs, taken around atezolizumab (anti-PD-L1) treatment. This clonotype was obtained from a man in his 70s with urothelial cancer. The gene calls are TRBV7-9 and TRBJ2-1; no definite D call. The CDR3 sequence is CASSLATSKNEQFF. CDR3 nucleotide sequence: TGTGCCAGCAGCTTAGCTACTTCTAAAAATGAGCAGTTCTTC.